Presented here are 14 T cell receptor beta chains from one specimen sequenced in a study of post-analysis software for immune sequencing data (dated by TCRdb to the mid-2010s). Summary of the overall study and its limitations: Significantly higher frequencies in patients than in controls were found for about 5 TRBV segments, including TRBV5-6, TRBV5-1 and TRBV20-1.

Antigen specificity for these receptors is unknown. The library was generated by PCR. Reads for this sample came from an Illumina HiSeq 2500. To reduce PCR and sequencing biases, unique molecular identifiers were built into the TCR beta cDNA libraries. The public reads were run again by TCRdb, first through fastp at Q25 and then through MiXCR, and only productive beta chains were kept. Rows with one shared CDR3 protein collapse into an entry with the most common genes and DNA. In all, the sample holds more than 450,000 distinct CDR3 sequences, and 30% to 40% of those were seen once. The ten largest clonotypes hold 4.5% to 7.5% of the sample. The sequencing sample was made of blood. The receptors originated from a girl between 2 and 17 years old with multiple sclerosis.

V usage is TRBV6-5 and J usage is TRBJ2-7; 11 bases are shared with TRBD2. After removal of 6 bases from V and 4 bases from J, the junction contained 5 bases not matched to a gene. The CDR3 has 14 residues. Germline loops: CDR1 MNHEY, CDR2 SVGAGI. The CDR3 nucleotides are TGTGCCAGCAGACTAGCGGGGGCCGGGTACGAGCAGTACTTC. Its protein is CASRLAGAGYEQYF.

A few counts support this clonotype. This chain connects TRBV20-1 to TRBJ1-2; D uncertain. CDR1 and CDR2 from the germline V gene are DFQATT and SNEGSKA (reference sequence). The V and J ends lost 1 base and 8 bases respectively, with 14 bases between them. The CDR3 has 13 amino acids. The CDR3 DNA sequence: TGCAGTGCTAGAGTACCGGGCCATGAGGGCTACACCTTC. Its protein product is CSARVPGHEGYTF.

The V call is TRBV4-2, the J call TRBJ2-1, with 8 nucleotides matching TRBD2. From germline, CDR1 is LGHNA and CDR2 YNFKEQ. CDR3 size: 15 residues. The V gene end was trimmed by 1 base and the J gene end by 10 bases; junction bases not matched to a gene: 9. The chain's CDR3 is CASSQVAGGGGEQFF. The CDR3, as DNA: TGTGCCAGCAGCCAAGTCGCGGGGGGAGGTGGAGAGCAGTTCTTC.

In its sample, this clonotype was seen many times. The chain carries TRBV3-1 and TRBJ2-5; D unclear. The CDR3 spans 12 residues. Trimming pared 1 base from V and 5 bases from J, leaving 5 bases between. Germline CDR1 is LGHDT and CDR2 is YNNKEL (reference sequence). The CDR3 bases are TGTGCCAGCAGCCAAGGTGCGGAGACCCAGTACTTC. Its protein is CASSQGAETQYF.

The chain couples TRBV20-1 to TRBJ1-5; tentatively, D is TRBD1 (5 bases). Trimming removed 0 bases at V and 7 bases at J, with 16 bases between. Germline V lookup: CDR1 DFQATT, CDR2 SNEGSKA (reference sequence). The CDR3 has 15 residues. CDR3 sequence: CSARDGRGARQPQHF. In DNA form, the CDR3 reads TGCAGTGCTAGAGATGGGCGAGGGGCTCGGCAGCCCCAGCATTTT.

The table lists this clonotype with many counts. The chain has TRBV20-1 and TRBJ2-4, with D perhaps TRBD1 (5 bases). Germline CDR1 DFQATT, CDR2 SNEGSKA (reference sequence). The CDR3 length is 13 residues. V was shortened by 2 bases and J by 9 bases, with 14 bases between the two germline ends. Written as DNA, the CDR3 is TGCAGTGCTAGACAGGGTGGAAAACGCATTCAGTACTTC. It specifies CSARQGGKRIQYF.

This clonotype has only a few counts. The V gene is TRBV6-1, the J gene TRBJ2-7, with 9 nucleotides matching TRBD1. CDR1 MNHNS and CDR2 SASEGT come from the germline V gene. The CDR3 sequence is 14 residues long. V was clipped by 6 bases and J by 6 bases; unmatched bases: 9. The CDR3 is CASRPGTGYGEQYF. The CDR3 DNA reads TGTGCCAGCAGGCCCGGGACAGGGTACGGCGAGCAGTACTTC.

The chain employs TRBV11-1 and TRBJ2-1; a weak D match, TRBD2 (5 bases). The length of the CDR3 is 15 residues. The V end was cut by 5 bases, the J end by 3 bases, with 14 bases between. CDR1 is SGHAT and CDR2 is FQDESV in the germline V gene (reference sequence). The CDR3 DNA sequence: TGTGCCAGCAGCGTCCGGACGGGGAGCTACAATGAGCAGTTCTTC. Translated, it gives CASSVRTGSYNEQFF.

This chain connects TRBV12-3 or TRBV12-4 to TRBJ2-5; 11 nucleotides align to TRBD1. This CDR3 has 13 amino acids. Unmatched junction bases numbered 4, after V lost 6 bases and J lost 7 bases. The CDR3 loop reads CASSPGTGGTQYF. Here the CDR3 DNA reads TGTGCCAGCAGCCCCGGGACAGGGGGGACCCAGTACTTC.

DNA for the CDR3: TGTGCCAGCAGCCCTTCGACAGTCTCCAGCGAGACCCAGTACTTC. This sequence encodes CASSPSTVSSETQYF. V is TRBV12-3 or TRBV12-4 and J is TRBJ2-5; D is possibly TRBD1 (5 bases). V lost 6 bases, J lost 5 bases, and 19 bases lay in between. The CDR3 consists of 15 residues.

This clonotype was seen a few times. V usage is TRBV7-2 and J usage is TRBJ2-5, with TRBD2 matching 11 bases. From germline, CDR1 is SGHTA and CDR2 FQGNSA. Trimming took 4 bases from V and 7 from J; bases not matched to a gene: 11. The CDR3 runs 16 residues. CDR3 residues: CASSSRGTSGKWTQYF. The CDR3 DNA reads as TGTGCCAGCAGCTCTCGCGGGACTAGCGGCAAGTGGACCCAGTACTTC.

The V and J genes are TRBV5-1 and TRBJ1-1; the match to TRBD1 covers 7 bases. Germline V CDR1 and CDR2: SGHRS, YFSETQ. The CDR3 sequence is 14 residues long. J lost 5 bases, V lost 1 base, and 5 bases had no gene match. In DNA, the CDR3 is TGCGCCAGCAGCTTGATGCAGGGGGGGACTGAAGCTTTCTTT. Translated, it gives CASSLMQGGTEAFF.

This clonotype was recorded many times. The chain uses TRBV7-8 and TRBJ2-7, with 9 nucleotides matching TRBD1. The J segment lost 5 bases and the V segment lost 2 bases, leaving 4 bases of the junction unmatched. Germline CDR1 reads SGHVS; CDR2 reads FQNEAQ. This CDR3 has 14 residues. DNA for the CDR3: TGTGCCAGCAGCTTATGGGACAGGGCCAACGAGCAGTACTTC. Its protein is CASSLWDRANEQYF.

This clonotype occurred a few times. The rearrangement links TRBV9 to TRBJ1-5; no firm D call. Germline CDR1 reads SGDLS; CDR2 reads YYNGEE. Trimming left V 0 bases short and J 6 bases short, with 7 bases between. The length of the CDR3 is 13 residues. In DNA form, the CDR3 reads TGTGCCAGCAGCGTAGATTTAGGTCAGCCCCAGCATTTT. Residues: CASSVDLGQPQHF.